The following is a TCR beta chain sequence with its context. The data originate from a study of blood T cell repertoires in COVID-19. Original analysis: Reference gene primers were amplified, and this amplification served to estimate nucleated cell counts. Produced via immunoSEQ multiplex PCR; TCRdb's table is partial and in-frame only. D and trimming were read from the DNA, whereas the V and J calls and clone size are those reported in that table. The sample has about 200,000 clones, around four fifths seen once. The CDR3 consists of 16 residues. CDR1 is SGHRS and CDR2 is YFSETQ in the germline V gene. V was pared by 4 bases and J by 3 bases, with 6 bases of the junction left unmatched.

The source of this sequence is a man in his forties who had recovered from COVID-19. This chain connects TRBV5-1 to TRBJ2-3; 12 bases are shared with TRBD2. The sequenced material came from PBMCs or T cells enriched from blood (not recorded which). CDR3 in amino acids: CASSPSGRAGTDTQYF. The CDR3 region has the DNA TGCGCCAGCAGCCCTAGCGGGAGGGCCGGGACAGATACGCAGTATTTT.